These T cell receptor beta chains were read from a single sample in a study of cytomegalovirus exposure and HLA in healthy donors. Libraries were prepared by immunoSEQ multiplex PCR; TCRdb keeps only in-frame clonotypes and omits some of them. Altogether tens of thousands of clones are present, just over 75% being singletons, with the ten largest covering 6% to 6.5%. What was sequenced was PBMCs. The receptors stem from a man over 45 in good health and CMV-seronegative. Each CDR3 is given with its conserved first and last residue. D genes are given only for firm matches. Not every row has a clone size; where given, it reads once, few, many or a size class.

d_call	v_call	clone_size	j_call	cdr3_aa	cdr3_nt
TRBD1	TRBV6-1	-	TRBJ2-5	CASSETGGAGETQYF	TGTGCCAGCAGTGAAACAGGGGGCGCGGGAGAGACCCAGTACTTC
TRBD2	TRBV29-1	-	TRBJ2-1	CSVDTGLAGGKEQFF	TGCAGCGTTGATACGGGACTAGCGGGAGGGAAGGAGCAGTTCTTC
-	TRBV6-6	-	TRBJ1-1	CASSYSADTKAEAFF	TGTGCCAGCAGTTACTCGGCGGATACCAAGGCTGAAGCTTTCTTT
TRBD1	TRBV5-5	-	TRBJ1-2	CASSKGTEHPANYGYTF	TGTGCCAGCAGCAAAGGGACAGAACACCCCGCTAACTATGGCTACACCTTC
-	TRBV5-6	few	TRBJ1-5	CASRRWSGNQPQHF	TGTGCCAGCAGGAGATGGTCGGGCAATCAGCCCCAGCATTTT
TRBD2	TRBV30	once	TRBJ2-7	CAWLRSGRAGSYEQYF	TGTGCCTGGCTAAGGTCCGGGAGGGCCGGCTCCTACGAGCAGTACTTC
-	TRBV10-1	-	TRBJ2-3	CASSDSPLNTQYF	TGCGCCAGCAGTGATTCCCCACTAAATACGCAGTATTTT
TRBD2	TRBV28	-	TRBJ2-1	CASSLFRLAGYNEQFF	TGTGCCAGCAGTTTATTCCGACTAGCGGGATATAATGAGCAGTTCTTC
-	TRBV7-9	-	TRBJ2-7	CASSLVTGPRNEQYF	TGTGCCAGCAGCTTAGTTACAGGGCCCAGGAACGAGCAGTACTTC
TRBD1	TRBV27	-	TRBJ2-7	CASSLIQGADEQYF	TGTGCCAGCAGTTTAATACAGGGGGCGGACGAGCAGTACTTC
-	TRBV18	few	TRBJ2-7	CASSQWSFGSGNEQYF	TGTGCCAGCTCACAATGGTCTTTCGGGAGCGGTAACGAGCAGTACTTC
-	TRBV11-2	-	TRBJ2-7	CASSPSYEQYF	TGTGCCAGCAGCCCCAGCTACGAGCAGTACTTC
-	TRBV9	few	TRBJ2-1	CASSVFLAGASYNEQFF	TGTGCCAGCAGCGTATTTTTGGCGGGGGCCTCCTACAATGAGCAGTTCTTC
-	TRBV27	-	TRBJ1-5	CASSSGFAWHF	TGTGCCAGCAGTTCGGGTTTTGCGTGGCATTTT
-	TRBV10-3	-	TRBJ1-6	CAITSGFISPLHF	TGTGCCATCACATCGGGATTTATTTCACCCCTCCACTTT
TRBD2	TRBV5-1	few	TRBJ2-3	CASSVDTSGGGADTQYF	TGCGCCAGCAGCGTGGATACTAGCGGAGGAGGAGCAGATACGCAGTATTTT
-	TRBV6-5	-	TRBJ1-1	CASSYSNRGYTEAFF	TGTGCCAGCAGTTACTCGAATCGGGGATACACTGAAGCTTTCTTT
TRBD2	TRBV5-8	medium-sized	TRBJ2-7	CASSLEASGGSYEQYF	TGTGCCAGCAGCTTGGAGGCCAGCGGGGGGTCCTACGAGCAGTACTTC
-	TRBV27	-	TRBJ1-5	CASSNRGNQPQHF	TGTGCCAGCAGCAACAGGGGCAATCAGCCCCAGCATTTT
TRBD1	TRBV30	-	TRBJ1-3	CAWSLRDRGEIGNTIYF	TGTGCCTGGAGTCTCCGGGACAGGGGTGAAATTGGAAACACCATATATTTT
-	TRBV10-2	few	TRBJ2-3	CASSTQQGLDTQYF	TGCGCCAGCAGTACTCAACAGGGCTTAGATACGCAGTATTTT
-	TRBV5-1	once	TRBJ2-1	CASSLEGGSYNEQFF	TGCGCCAGCAGCTTGGAAGGGGGTTCCTACAATGAGCAGTTCTTC
-	TRBV7-9	few	TRBJ1-1	CASSQGLEAFF	TGTGCCAGCAGTCAAGGACTTGAAGCTTTCTTT
TRBD1	TRBV5-6	-	TRBJ2-7	CASRNSIFGTDEQYF	TGTGCCAGCCGAAACTCGATATTCGGGACAGACGAGCAGTACTTC
TRBD1	TRBV12-5	few	TRBJ1-2	CASGLLQGGNYGYTF	TGTGCTAGTGGTTTGTTGCAGGGGGGTAACTATGGCTACACCTTC
-	TRBV27	-	TRBJ1-6	CASSFPGLNSPLHF	TGTGCCAGCAGTTTCCCGGGTCTTAATTCACCCCTCCACTTT
-	TRBV25-1	once	TRBJ2-1	CASSEVGDLNEQFF	TGTGCCAGCAGTGAAGTAGGGGATCTCAATGAGCAGTTCTTC
TRBD2	TRBV2	-	TRBJ2-1	CASSYPSGSYNEQFF	TGTGCCAGCAGCTACCCTAGCGGGAGTTACAATGAGCAGTTCTTC
-	TRBV5-4	-	TRBJ2-3	CASSLKSQGTDTQYF	TGTGCCAGCAGCTTGAAGTCTCAGGGCACAGATACGCAGTATTTT
TRBD1	TRBV2	-	TRBJ1-2	CASTGTGLILGGYTF	TGTGCCAGCACGGGGACAGGGCTGATTTTGGGGGGCTACACCTTC
-	TRBV5-5	-	TRBJ1-5	CASSLLHQGVNQPQHF	TGTGCCAGCAGCCTGCTCCACCAGGGCGTCAATCAGCCCCAGCATTTT
-	TRBV18	few	TRBJ2-3	CASSATSTTDTQYF	TGTGCCAGCTCGGCGACTAGTACCACAGATACGCAGTATTTT